The T cell receptor beta chain under discussion was sequenced for a study of T-cell memory formation after mild COVID-19. Using constant-segment primers, 5'RACE produced TCR alpha and TCR beta cDNA libraries carrying sample barcodes and UMIs. TCRdb used MiXCR to reprocess the 5' RACE reads, holding one entry per CDR3 protein. The data contain about 29,000 distinct CDR3 sequences, around 10% of them seen just once; the ten biggest clones take up approximately 14%. In this sample, this clonotype turned up many times. Its antigen remains unidentified. Regarding the study as a whole: Proof of SARS-CoV-2 specificity was absent for the second-wave clones that crested on day 37. Pre-infection memory contained some responding clones, which suggested that cross-reactive memory had joined. Largely, contracting CD4+ clones fell within CM and EM, and contracting CD8+ clones within EMRA.

The sample consisted of PBMCs or a T cell subset sorted from them (not recorded which). The sequence was collected from an adult woman who had mild COVID-19 (a few samples of this study predate the infection). Cell type and time point are not known.

The CDR3 DNA reads as TGTGCCACCAGCAGAGGGGAGGGCACAGCCCATCAGCCCCAGCATTTT. Its protein product is CATSRGEGTAHQPQHF. The chain combines TRBV15 with TRBJ1-5; D gene ambiguous. Trimming removed 1 base from V and 5 bases from J, with 15 bases in between. Germline V gives CDR1 LNHNV, CDR2 YYDKDF (reference sequence). This CDR3 region has 16 residues.